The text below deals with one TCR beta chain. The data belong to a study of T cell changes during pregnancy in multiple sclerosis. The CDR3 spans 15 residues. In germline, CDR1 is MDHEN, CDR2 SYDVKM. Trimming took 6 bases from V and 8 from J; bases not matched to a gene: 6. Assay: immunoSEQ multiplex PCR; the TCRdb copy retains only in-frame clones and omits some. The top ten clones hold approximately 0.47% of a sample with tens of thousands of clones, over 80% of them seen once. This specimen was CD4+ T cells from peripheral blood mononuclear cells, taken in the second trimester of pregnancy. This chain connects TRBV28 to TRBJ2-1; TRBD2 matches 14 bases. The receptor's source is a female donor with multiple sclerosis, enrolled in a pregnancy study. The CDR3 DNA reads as TGTGCCAGCAGCGAAGGGACTAGCGGGAGCGATGAGCAGTTCTTC. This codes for CASSEGTSGSDEQFF.